Presented here are 5 T cell receptor beta chains from one specimen sequenced in a study of blood T cell repertoires in COVID-19. Clones were sequenced by immunoSEQ multiplex PCR, and TCRdb holds only the in-frame ones, with some missing. The sample contains over 200,000 clones, approximately 87% of which appear only once. Sequencing was performed on PBMCs or T cells enriched from blood (not recorded which). These receptors were obtained from a woman in her 50s in a cohort exposed to, infected with or recovered from COVID-19 (not recorded which).

The chain links TRBV2 to TRBJ1-1; maybe TRBD1 (5 bases). V lost 4 bases, J lost 9 bases, and 15 bases lay in between. Germline CDR1 is SNHLY and CDR2 is FYNNEI. The CDR3 consists of 13 residues. CDR3 residues: CASSGFERDQAFF. The CDR3 DNA sequence: TGTGCCAGCAGTGGGTTCGAGCGGGACCAAGCTTTCTTT.

CDR3 sequence (DNA): TGTGCCAGCAGCACGCGACTACTCAGCTCCTACGAGCAGTACTTC. It encodes CASSTRLLSSYEQYF. This sequence joins TRBV28 and TRBJ2-7; a possible D gene is TRBD2 (5 bases). The CDR3 is made up of 15 amino acids. The germline gives CDR1 MDHEN, CDR2 SYDVKM. V lost 6 bases to trimming and J lost 0 bases, with 15 bases between them.

The rearrangement uses TRBV12-5 and TRBJ2-3; D may be TRBD2 (7 bases). The V gene lost 6 bases and the J gene lost 4 bases, with 11 bases spanning the gap. The CDR3 has 13 residues. Germline-derived CDR1 and CDR2 are LGHNT and FRNRAP. CDR3 sequence: CASGKGGADTQYF. CDR3 nucleotides: TGTGCTAGTGGAAAAGGGGGGGCAGATACGCAGTATTTT.

J is TRBJ2-1 and V is TRBV21-1; the D call of TRBD2 is as the table states it, not checked on the DNA. TRBV21-1 is deemed a pseudogene. This CDR3 comprises 16 residues. The CDR3 loop reads CASSTSLSGGPNEQFF. CDR3 sequence (DNA): TGTGCCAGCAGCACCTCGCTCTCGGGGGGGCCGAATGAGCAGTTCTTC.

This clone showed up just a few times. V and J are TRBV6-5 and TRBJ1-2; D gene unclear. V was pared by 10 bases and J by 7 bases, with 19 bases between. The CDR3 sequence is 13 residues long. The germline gives CDR1 MNHEY, CDR2 SVGAGI. The CDR3 coding sequence is TGTGCCACCCGGAATCCCGAAGGAGTTGGCTACACCTTC. Protein: CATRNPEGVGYTF.